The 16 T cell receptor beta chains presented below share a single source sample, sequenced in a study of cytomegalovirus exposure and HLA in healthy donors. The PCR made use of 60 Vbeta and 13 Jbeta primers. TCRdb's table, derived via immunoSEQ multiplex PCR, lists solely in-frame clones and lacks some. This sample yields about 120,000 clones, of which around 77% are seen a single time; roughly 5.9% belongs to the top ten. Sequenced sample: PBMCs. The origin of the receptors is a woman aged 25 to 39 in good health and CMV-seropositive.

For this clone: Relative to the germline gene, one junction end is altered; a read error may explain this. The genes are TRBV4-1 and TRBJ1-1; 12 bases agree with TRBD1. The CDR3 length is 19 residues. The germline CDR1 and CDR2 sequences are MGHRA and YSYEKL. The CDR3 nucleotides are TGCGCCAGCAGCCAGGCACCGGGACAGGGGGCTCCCATGAACACTGAAGTTTTCTTT. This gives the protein CASSQAPGQGAPMNTEVFF.

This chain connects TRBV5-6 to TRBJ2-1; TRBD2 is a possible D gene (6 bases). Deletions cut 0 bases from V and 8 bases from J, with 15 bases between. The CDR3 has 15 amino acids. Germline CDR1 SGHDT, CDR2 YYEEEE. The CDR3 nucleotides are TGTGCCAGCAGCTTGGGCGGGGCGCCTTGGGATGAGCAGTTCTTC. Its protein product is CASSLGGAPWDEQFF.

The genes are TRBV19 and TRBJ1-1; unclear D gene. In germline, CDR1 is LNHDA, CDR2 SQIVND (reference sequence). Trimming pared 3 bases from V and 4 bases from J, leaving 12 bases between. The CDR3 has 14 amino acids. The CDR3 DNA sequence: TGTGCCAGTAGTATGCCCCTTTCGGGCACTGAAGCTTTCTTT. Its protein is CASSMPLSGTEAFF.

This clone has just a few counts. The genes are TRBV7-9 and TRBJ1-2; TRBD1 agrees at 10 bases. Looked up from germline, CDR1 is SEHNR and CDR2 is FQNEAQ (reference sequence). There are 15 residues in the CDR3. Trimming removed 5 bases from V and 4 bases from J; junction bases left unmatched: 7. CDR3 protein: CASSHDRGRFYGYTF. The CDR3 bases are TGTGCCAGCAGCCATGACAGGGGGCGGTTCTATGGCTACACCTTC.

The DNA of the CDR3 is TGTGCCAGCAGCGTTTACCACAGCGGGAGCTCCTACAATGAGCAGTTCTTC. Translation gives CASSVYHSGSSYNEQFF. This chain uses TRBV9 with TRBJ2-1, with 8 bases identical to TRBD2. The CDR3 sequence is 17 residues long. V dropped 2 bases and J dropped 0; count of bases not matched to a gene: 7. Germline CDR1 and CDR2: SGDLS and YYNGEE.

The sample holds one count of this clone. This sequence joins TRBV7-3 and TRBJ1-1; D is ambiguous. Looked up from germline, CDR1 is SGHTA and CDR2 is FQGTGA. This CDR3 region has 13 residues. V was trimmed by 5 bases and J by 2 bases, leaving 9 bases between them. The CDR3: CASSLTQNTEAFF. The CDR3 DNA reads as TGTGCCAGCAGCCTTACACAAAACACTGAAGCTTTCTTT. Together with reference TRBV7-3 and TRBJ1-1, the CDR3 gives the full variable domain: GAGVSQTPSNKVTEKGKYVELRCDPISGHTALYWYRQSLGQGPEFLIYFQGTGAADDSGLPNDRFFAVRPEGSVSTLKIQRTERGDSAVYLCASSLTQNTEAFFGQGTRLTVV.

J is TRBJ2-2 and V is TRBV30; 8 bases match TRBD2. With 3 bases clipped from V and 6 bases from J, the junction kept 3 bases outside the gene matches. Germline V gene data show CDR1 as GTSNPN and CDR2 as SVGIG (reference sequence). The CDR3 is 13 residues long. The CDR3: CAWRPLAAGELFF. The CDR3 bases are TGTGCCTGGAGACCACTAGCGGCCGGGGAGCTGTTTTTT.

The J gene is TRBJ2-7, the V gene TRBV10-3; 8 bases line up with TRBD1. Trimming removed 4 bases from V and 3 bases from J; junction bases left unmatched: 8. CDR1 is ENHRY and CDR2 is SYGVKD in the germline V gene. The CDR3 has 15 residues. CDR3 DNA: TGTGCCATCAGTGGGCAGGGGGCGACTGACTACGAGCAGTACTTC. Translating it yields CAISGQGATDYEQYF.

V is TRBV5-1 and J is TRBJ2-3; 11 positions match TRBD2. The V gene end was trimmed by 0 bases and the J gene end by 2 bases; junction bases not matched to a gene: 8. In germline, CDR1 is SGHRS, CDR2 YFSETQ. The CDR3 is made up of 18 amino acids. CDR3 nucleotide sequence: TGCGCCAGCAGCTTGGCCTTGGGACTAGCGGCCCCCACAGATACGCAGTATTTT. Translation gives CASSLALGLAAPTDTQYF.

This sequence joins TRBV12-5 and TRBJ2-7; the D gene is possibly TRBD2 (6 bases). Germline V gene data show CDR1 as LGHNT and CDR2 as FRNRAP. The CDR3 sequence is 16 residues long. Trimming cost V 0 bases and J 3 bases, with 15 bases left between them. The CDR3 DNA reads TGTGCTAGTGGTTTGGTACAGGAGCGGGTTGGCTACGAGCAGTACTTC. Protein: CASGLVQERVGYEQYF.

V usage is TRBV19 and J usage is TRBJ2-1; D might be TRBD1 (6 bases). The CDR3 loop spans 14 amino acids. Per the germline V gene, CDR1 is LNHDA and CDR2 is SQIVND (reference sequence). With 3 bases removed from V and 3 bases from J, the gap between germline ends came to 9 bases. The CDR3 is CASSIRGDYNEQFF. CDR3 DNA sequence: TGTGCCAGTAGTATCAGGGGAGACTACAATGAGCAGTTCTTC.

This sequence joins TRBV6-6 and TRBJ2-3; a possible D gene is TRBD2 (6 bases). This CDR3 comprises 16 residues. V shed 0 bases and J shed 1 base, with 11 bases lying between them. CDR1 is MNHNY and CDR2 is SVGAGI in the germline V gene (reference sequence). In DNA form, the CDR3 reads TGTGCCAGCAGTTACTCGATGCGGGACCGCACAGATACGCAGTATTTT. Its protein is CASSYSMRDRTDTQYF.

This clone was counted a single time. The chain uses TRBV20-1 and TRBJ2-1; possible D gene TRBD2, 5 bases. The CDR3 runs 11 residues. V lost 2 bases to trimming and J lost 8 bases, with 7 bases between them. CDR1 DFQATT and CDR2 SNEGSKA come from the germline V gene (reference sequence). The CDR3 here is CSARKRDEQFF. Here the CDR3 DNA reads TGCAGTGCTAGAAAGAGGGATGAGCAGTTCTTC.

In DNA form, the CDR3 reads TGTGCCAGCAGCCCACCGGGAGGAAACACTGAAGCTTTCTTT. Its translation: CASSPPGGNTEAFF. The J gene is TRBJ1-1, the V gene TRBV7-9, with D unclear. V lost 5 bases and J 2 bases, leaving 12 bases between the germline ends. The CDR3 length is 14 residues. Germline values: CDR1 SEHNR, CDR2 FQNEAQ (reference sequence).

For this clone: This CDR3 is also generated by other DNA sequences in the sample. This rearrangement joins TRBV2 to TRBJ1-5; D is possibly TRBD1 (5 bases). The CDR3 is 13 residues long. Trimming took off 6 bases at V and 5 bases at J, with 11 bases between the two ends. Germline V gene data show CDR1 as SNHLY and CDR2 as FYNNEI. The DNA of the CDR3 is TGTGCCAGCAGGGGAACAGGAGATCAGCCCCAGCATTTT. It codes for CASRGTGDQPQHF. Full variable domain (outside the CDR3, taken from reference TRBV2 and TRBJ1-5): EPEVTQTPSHQVTQMGQEVILRCVPISNHLYFYWYRQILGQKVEFLVSFYNNEISEKSEIFDDQFSVERPDGSNFTLKIRSTKLEDSAMYFCASRGTGDQPQHFGDGTRLSIL.

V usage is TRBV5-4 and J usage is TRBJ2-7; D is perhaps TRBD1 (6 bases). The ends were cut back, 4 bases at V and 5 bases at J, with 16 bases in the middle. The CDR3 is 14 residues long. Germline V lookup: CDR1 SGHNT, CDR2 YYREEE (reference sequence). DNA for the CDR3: TGTGCCAGCAGCGTGATAGGGGGTGGGGACGAGCAGTACTTC. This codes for CASSVIGGGDEQYF.